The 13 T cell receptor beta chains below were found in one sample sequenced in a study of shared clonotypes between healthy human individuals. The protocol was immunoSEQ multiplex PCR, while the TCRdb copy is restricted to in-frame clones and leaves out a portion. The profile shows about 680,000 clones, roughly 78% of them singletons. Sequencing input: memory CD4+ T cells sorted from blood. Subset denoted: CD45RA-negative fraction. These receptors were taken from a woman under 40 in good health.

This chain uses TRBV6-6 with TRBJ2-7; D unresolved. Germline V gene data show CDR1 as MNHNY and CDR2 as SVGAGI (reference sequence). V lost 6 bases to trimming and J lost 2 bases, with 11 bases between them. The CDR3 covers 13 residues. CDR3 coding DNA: TGTGCCAGCAGCCCCCCCGGAGCCTACGAGCAGTACTTC. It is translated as CASSPPGAYEQYF.

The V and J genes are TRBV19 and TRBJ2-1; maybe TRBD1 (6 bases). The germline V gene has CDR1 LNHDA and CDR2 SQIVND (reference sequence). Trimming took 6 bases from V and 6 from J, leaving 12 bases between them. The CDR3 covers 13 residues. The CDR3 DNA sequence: TGTGCCAGTAGGATTACAGGGACCAATGAGCAGTTCTTC. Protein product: CASRITGTNEQFF.

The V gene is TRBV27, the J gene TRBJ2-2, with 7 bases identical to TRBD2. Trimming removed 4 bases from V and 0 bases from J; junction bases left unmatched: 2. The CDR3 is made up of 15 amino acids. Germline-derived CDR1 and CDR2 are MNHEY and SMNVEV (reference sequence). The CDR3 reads CASSSSGANTGELFF. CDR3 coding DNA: TGTGCCAGCAGTTCTAGCGGAGCGAACACCGGGGAGCTGTTTTTT.

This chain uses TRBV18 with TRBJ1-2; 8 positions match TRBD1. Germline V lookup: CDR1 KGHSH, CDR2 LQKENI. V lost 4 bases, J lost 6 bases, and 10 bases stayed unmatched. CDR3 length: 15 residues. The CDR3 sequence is CASSLGRTGLNGYTF. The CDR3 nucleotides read TGTGCCAGCTCACTAGGTCGGACAGGGCTGAATGGCTACACCTTC.

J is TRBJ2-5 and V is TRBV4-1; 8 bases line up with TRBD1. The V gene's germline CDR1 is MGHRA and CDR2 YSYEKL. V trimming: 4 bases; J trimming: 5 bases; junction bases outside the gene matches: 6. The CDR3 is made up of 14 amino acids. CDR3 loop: CASSPRTGRETQYF. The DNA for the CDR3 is TGCGCCAGCAGCCCTCGGACAGGGCGCGAGACCCAGTACTTC.

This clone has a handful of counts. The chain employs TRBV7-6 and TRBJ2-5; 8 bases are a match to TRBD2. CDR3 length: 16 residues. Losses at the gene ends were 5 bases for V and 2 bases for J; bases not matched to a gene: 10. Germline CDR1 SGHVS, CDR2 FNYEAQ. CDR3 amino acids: CASSPRPPSGQETQYF. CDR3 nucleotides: TGTGCCAGCAGCCCCCGTCCCCCTAGCGGGCAAGAGACCCAGTACTTC.

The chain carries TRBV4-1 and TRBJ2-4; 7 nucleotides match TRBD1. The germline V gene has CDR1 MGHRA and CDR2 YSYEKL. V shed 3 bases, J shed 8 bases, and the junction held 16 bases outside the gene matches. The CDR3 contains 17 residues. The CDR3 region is CASSQEKGARKGDIQYF. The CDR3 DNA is TGCGCCAGCAGCCAGGAGAAGGGGGCTCGGAAAGGGGACATTCAGTACTTC.

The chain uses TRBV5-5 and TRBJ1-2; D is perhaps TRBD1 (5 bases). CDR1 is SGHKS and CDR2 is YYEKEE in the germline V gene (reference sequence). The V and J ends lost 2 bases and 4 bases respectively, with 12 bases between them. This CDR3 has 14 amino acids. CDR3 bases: TGTGCCAGCAGCTTCGACAGTCAGAGCTATGGCTACACCTTC. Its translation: CASSFDSQSYGYTF.

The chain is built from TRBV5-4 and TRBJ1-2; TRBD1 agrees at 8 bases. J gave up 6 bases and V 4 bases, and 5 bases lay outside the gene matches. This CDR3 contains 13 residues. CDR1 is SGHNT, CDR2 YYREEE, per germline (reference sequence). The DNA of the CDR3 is TGTGCCAGCAGCAAAACGACAGGGGATGGCTACACCTTC. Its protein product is CASSKTTGDGYTF.

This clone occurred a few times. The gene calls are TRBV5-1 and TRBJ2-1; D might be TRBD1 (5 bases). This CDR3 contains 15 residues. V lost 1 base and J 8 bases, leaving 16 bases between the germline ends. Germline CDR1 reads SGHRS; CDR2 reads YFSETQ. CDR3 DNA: TGCGCCAGCAGCTTGTCGCAGGGTAGGTGGGATGAGCAGTTCTTC. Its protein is CASSLSQGRWDEQFF.

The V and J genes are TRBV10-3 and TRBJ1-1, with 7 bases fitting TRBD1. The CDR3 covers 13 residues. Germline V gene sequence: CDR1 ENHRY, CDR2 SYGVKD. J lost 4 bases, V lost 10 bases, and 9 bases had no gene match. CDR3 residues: CANRGDRATEAFF. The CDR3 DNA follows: TGTGCCAACCGAGGCGACAGGGCCACTGAAGCTTTCTTT.

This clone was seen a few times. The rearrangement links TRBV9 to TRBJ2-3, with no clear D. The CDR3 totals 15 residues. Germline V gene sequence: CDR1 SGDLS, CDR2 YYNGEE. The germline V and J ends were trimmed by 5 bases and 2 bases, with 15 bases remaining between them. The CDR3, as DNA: TGTGCCAGCAGTCTTAGCTCGCTCCTCACAGATACGCAGTATTTT. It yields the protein CASSLSSLLTDTQYF.

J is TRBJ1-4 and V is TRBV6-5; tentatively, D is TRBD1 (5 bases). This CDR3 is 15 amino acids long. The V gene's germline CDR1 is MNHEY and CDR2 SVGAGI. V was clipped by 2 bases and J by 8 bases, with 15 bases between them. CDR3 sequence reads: CASSYTVQGGEKLFF. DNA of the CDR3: TGTGCCAGCAGTTACACAGTTCAGGGAGGAGAAAAACTGTTTTTT.